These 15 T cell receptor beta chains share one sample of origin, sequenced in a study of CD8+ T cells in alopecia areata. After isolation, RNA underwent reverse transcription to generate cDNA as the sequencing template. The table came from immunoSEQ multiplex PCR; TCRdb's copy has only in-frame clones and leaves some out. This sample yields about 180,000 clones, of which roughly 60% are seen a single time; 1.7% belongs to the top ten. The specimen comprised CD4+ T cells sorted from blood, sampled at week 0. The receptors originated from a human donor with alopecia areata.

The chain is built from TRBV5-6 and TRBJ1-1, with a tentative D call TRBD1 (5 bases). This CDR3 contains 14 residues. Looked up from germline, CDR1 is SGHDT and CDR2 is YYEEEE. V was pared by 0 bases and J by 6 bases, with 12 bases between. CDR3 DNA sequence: TGTGCCAGCAGCTTGGCCGGGGCGGGGGCTGAAGCTTTCTTT. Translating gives CASSLAGAGAEAFF.

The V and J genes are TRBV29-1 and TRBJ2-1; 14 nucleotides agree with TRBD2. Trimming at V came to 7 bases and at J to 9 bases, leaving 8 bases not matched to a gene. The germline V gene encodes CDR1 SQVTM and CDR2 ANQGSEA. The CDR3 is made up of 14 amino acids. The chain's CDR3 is CSAQTSGGAGEQFF. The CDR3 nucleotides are TGCAGCGCCCAGACTAGCGGGGGGGCAGGTGAGCAGTTCTTC.

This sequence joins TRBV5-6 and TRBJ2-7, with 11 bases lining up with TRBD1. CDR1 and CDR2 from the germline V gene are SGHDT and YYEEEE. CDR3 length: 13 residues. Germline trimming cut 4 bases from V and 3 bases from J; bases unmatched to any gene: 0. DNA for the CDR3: TGTGCCAGCAGCGGGACAGGGGGCTACGAGCAGTACTTC. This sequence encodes CASSGTGGYEQYF.

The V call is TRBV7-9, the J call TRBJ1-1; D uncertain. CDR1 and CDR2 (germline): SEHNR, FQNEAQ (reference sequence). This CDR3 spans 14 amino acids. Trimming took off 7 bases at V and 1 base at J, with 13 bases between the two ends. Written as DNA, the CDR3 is TGTGCCAGCACCAATGGACGGTGGAACACTGAAGCTTTCTTT. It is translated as CASTNGRWNTEAFF.

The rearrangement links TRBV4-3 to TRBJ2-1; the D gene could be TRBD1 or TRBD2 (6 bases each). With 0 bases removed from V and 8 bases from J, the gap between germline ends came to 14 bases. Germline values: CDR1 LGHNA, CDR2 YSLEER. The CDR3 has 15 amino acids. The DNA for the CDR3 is TGCGCCAGCAGCCAAGATCCGGGGGCTGGGTATGAGCAGTTCTTC. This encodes CASSQDPGAGYEQFF.

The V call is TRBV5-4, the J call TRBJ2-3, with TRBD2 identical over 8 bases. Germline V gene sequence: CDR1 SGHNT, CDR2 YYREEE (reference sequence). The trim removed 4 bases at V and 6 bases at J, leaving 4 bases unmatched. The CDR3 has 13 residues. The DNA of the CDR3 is TGTGCCAGCAGCGCGGGACTAGGGGATACGCAGTATTTT. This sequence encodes CASSAGLGDTQYF.

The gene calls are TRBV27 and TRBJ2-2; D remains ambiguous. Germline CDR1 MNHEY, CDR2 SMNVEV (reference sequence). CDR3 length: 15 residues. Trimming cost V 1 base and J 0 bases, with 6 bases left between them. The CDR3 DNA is TGTGCCAGCAGTTTATTCAGTCCGAACACCGGGGAGCTGTTTTTT. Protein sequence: CASSLFSPNTGELFF.

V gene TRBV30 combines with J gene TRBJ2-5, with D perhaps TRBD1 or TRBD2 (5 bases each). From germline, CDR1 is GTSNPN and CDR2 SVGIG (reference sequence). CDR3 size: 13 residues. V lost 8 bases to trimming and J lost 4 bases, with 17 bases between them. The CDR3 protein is CALQWGGGETQYF. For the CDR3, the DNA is TGTGCCCTTCAGTGGGGCGGAGGAGAGACCCAGTACTTC.

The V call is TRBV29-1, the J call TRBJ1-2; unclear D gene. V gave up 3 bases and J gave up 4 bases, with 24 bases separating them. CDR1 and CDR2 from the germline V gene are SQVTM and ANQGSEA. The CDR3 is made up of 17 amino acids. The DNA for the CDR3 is TGCAGCGTTGATGCGGGAGGGCTTGGGTATATGGGCTATGGCTACACCTTC. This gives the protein CSVDAGGLGYMGYGYTF. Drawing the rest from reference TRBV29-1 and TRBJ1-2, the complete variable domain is SAVISQKPSRDICQRGTSLTIQCQVDSQVTMMFWYRQQPGQSLTLIATANQGSEATYESGFVIDKFPISRPNLTFSTLTVSNMSPEDSSIYLCSVDAGGLGYMGYGYTFGSGTRLTVV.

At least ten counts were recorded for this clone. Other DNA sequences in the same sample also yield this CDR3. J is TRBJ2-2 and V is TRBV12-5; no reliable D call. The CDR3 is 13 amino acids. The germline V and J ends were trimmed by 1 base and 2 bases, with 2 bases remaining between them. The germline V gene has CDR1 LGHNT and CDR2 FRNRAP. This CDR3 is CASGLDNTGELFF. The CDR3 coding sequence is TGTGCTAGTGGTTTGGACAACACCGGGGAGCTGTTTTTT.

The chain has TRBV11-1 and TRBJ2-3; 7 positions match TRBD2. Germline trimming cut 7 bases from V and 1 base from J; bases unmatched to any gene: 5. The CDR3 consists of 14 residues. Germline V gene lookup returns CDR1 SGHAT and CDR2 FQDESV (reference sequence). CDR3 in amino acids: CASISAGGTDTQYF. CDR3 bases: TGTGCCAGCATTTCGGCGGGGGGCACAGATACGCAGTATTTT.

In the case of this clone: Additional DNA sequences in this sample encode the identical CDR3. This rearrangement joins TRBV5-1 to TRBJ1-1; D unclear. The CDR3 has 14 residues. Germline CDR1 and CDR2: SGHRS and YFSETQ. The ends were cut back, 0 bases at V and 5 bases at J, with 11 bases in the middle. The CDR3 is CASSLAGRPTEAFF. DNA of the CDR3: TGCGCCAGCAGCTTGGCAGGTCGGCCGACTGAAGCTTTCTTT. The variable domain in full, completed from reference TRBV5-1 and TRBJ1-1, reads KAGVTQTPRYLIKTRGQQVTLSCSPISGHRSVSWYQQTPGQGLQFLFEYFSETQRNKGNFPGRFSGRQFSNSRSEMNVSTLELGDSALYLCASSLAGRPTEAFFGQGTRLTVV.

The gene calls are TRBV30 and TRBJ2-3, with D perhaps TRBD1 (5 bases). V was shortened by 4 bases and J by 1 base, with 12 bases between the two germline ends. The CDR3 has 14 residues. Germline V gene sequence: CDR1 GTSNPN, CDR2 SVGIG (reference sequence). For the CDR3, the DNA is TGTGCCTGGACCATGACAGCCGGCACAGATACGCAGTATTTT. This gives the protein CAWTMTAGTDTQYF.

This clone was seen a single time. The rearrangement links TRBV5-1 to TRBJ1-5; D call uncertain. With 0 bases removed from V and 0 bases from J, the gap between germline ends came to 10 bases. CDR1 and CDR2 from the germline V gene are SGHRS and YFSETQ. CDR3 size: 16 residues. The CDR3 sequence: CASSLEPDYSNQPQHF. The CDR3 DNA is TGCGCCAGCAGCTTGGAACCAGATTATAGCAATCAGCCCCAGCATTTT.

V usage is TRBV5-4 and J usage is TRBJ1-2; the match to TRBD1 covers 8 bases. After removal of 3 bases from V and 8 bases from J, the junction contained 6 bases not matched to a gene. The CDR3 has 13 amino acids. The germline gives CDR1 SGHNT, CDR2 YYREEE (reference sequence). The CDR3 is CASSWGTGGGYTF. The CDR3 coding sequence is TGTGCCAGCAGCTGGGGTACAGGGGGAGGCTACACCTTC.